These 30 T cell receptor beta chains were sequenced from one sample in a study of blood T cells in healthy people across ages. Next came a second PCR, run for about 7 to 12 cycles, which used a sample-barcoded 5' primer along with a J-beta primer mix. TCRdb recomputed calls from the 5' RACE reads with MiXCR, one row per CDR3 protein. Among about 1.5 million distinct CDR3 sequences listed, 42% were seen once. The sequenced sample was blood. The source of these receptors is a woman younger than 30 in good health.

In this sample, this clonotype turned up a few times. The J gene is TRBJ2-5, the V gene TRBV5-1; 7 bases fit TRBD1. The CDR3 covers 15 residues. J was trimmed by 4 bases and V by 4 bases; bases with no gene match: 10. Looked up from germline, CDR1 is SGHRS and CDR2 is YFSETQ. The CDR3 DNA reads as TGCGCCAGCAGCCCGATGACAGGGACAAGAGAGACCCAGTACTTC. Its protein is CASSPMTGTRETQYF.

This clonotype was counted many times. CDR3 region: CASSLWVSPNYGYTF. In nucleotides, the CDR3 is TGTGCCAGCAGCTTATGGGTTTCGCCTAACTATGGCTACACCTTC. The gene calls are TRBV7-2 and TRBJ1-2; the D is unclear. Germline V lookup: CDR1 SGHTA, CDR2 FQGNSA. The CDR3 length is 15 residues. Trimming cost V 2 bases and J 0 bases, with 10 bases left between them.

The CDR3 DNA sequence: TGCAGTGCGCACAAAATGGGGCAGGCTTACGAGCAGTACTTC. Protein sequence: CSAHKMGQAYEQYF. The rearrangement links TRBV20-1 to TRBJ2-7; tentatively, D is TRBD1 (5 bases). Trimming shortened V by 6 bases and J by 4 bases, and 19 bases separated the two germline ends. Germline assignment: CDR1 DFQATT and CDR2 SNEGSKA (reference sequence). CDR3 length equals 14 residues.

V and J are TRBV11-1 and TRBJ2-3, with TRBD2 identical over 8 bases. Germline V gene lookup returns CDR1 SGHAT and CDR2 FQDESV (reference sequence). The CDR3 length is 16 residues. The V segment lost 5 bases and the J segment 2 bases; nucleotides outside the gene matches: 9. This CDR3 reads CASSTLIGRVTDTQYF. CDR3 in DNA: TGTGCCAGCAGCACACTGATCGGGAGGGTCACAGATACGCAGTATTTT.

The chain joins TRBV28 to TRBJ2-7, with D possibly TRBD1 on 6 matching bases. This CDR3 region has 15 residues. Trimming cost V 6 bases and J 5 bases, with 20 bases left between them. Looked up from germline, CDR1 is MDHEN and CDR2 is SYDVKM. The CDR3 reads CASSPGTQAGHEQYF. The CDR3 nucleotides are TGTGCCAGCAGCCCCGGGACACAAGCCGGCCACGAGCAGTACTTC.

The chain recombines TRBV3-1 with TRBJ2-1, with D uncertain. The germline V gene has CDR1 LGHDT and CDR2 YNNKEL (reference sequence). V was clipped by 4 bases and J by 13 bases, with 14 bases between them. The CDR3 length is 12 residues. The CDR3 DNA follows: TGTGCCAGCAGCCCGCGACTCCCTGAACAGTTCTTC. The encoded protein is CASSPRLPEQFF.

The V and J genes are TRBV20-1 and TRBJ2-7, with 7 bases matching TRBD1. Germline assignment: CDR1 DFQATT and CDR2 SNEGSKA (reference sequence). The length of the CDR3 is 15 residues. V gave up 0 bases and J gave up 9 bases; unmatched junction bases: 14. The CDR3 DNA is TGCAGTGCTAGAGATAAAGGGGTGGTTTGGGACAGGCAGTACTTC. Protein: CSARDKGVVWDRQYF.

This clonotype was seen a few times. The CDR3 sequence is CSAQRGPETQYF. The DNA of the CDR3 is TGCAGCGCCCAAAGGGGCCCAGAGACCCAGTACTTC. The V and J genes are TRBV29-1 and TRBJ2-5; maybe TRBD1 (5 bases). Trimming pared 7 bases from V and 4 bases from J, leaving 13 bases between. The CDR3 runs 12 residues. Germline-derived CDR1 and CDR2 are SQVTM and ANQGSEA. Looking up the rest from reference TRBV29-1 and TRBJ2-5 gives the full variable domain: SAVISQKPSRDICQRGTSLTIQCQVDSQVTMMFWYRQQPGQSLTLIATANQGSEATYESGFVIDKFPISRPNLTFSTLTVSNMSPEDSSIYLCSAQRGPETQYFGPGTRLLVL.

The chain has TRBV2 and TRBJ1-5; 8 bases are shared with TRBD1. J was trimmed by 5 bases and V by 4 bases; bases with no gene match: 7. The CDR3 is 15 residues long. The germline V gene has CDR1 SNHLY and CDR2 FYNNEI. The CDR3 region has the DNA TGTGCCAGCAGTGCCCAAGCGACAGGGGATCAGCCCCAGCATTTT. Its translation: CASSAQATGDQPQHF.

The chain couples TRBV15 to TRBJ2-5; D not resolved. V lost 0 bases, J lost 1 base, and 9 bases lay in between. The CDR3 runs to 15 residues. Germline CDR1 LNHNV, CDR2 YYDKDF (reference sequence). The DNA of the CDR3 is TGTGCCACCAGCAGAGATAAGCATATCCAAGAGACCCAGTACTTC. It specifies CATSRDKHIQETQYF.

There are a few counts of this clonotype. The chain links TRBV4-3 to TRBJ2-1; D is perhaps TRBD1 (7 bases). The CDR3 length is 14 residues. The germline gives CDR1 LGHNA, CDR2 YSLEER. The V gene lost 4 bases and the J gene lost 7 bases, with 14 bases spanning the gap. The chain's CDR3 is CASSLDSGGNEQFF. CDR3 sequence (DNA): TGCGCCAGCAGCCTGGATTCAGGGGGGAATGAGCAGTTCTTC.

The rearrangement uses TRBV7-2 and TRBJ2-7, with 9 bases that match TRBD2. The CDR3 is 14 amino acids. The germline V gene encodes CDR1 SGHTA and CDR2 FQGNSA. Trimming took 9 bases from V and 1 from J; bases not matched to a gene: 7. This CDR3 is CARSPTSGSYEQYF. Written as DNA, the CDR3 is TGTGCCAGAAGCCCCACTAGCGGGTCCTACGAGCAGTACTTC.

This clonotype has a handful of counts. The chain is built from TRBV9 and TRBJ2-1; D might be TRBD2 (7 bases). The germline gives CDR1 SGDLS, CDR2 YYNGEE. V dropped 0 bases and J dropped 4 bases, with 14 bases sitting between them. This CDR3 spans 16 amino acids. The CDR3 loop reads CASSVVGGGGYNEQFF. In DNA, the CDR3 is TGTGCCAGCAGCGTAGTTGGGGGGGGCGGTTACAATGAGCAGTTCTTC.

This chain's CDR3 is CAWSARTYNEQFF. CDR3 bases: TGTGCCTGGAGTGCCCGTACTTACAATGAGCAGTTCTTC. The gene calls are TRBV30 and TRBJ2-1; D gene uncertain. CDR1 and CDR2 from the germline V gene are GTSNPN and SVGIG (reference sequence). With 1 base removed from V and 4 bases from J, the gap between germline ends came to 8 bases. The CDR3 covers 13 residues.

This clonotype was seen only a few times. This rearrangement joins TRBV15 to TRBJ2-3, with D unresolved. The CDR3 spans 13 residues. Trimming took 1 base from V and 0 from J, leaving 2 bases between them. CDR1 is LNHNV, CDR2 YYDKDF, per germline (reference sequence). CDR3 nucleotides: TGTGCCACCAGCAGAGCTAGCACAGATACGCAGTATTTT. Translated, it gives CATSRASTDTQYF.

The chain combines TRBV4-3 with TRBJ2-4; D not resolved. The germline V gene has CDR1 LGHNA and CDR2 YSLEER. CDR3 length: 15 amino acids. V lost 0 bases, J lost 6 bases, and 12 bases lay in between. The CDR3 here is CASSQDRLFGNIQYF. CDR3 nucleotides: TGCGCCAGCAGCCAAGATAGGTTGTTTGGAAACATTCAGTACTTC.

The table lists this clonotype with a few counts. The CDR3 coding sequence is TGCGCCAGCAGCTCATCGGCTGGGGGGAGCTATGGCTACACCTTC. Translated: CASSSSAGGSYGYTF. The chain combines TRBV4-3 with TRBJ1-2; the D gene is possibly TRBD1 (5 bases). The CDR3 contains 15 residues. The V gene lost 5 bases and the J gene lost 4 bases, with 17 bases spanning the gap. In germline, CDR1 is LGHNA, CDR2 YSLEER.

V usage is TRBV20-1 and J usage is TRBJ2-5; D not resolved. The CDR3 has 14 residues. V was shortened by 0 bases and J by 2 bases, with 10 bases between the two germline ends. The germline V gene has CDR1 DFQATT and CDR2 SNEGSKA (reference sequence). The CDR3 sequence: CSARDLVRQETQYF. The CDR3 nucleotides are TGCAGTGCTAGAGATCTAGTCCGGCAAGAGACCCAGTACTTC.

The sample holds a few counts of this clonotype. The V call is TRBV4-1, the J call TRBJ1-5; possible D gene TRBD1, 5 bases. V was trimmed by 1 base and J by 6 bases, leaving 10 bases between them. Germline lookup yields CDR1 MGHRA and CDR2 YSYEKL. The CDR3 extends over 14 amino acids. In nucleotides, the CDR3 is TGCGCCAGCAGCCAAGTCAGGGTTGGTCAGCCCCAGCATTTT. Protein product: CASSQVRVGQPQHF.

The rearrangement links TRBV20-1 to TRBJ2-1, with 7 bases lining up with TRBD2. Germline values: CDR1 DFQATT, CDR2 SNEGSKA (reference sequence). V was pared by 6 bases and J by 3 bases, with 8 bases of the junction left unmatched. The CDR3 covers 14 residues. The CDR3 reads CSARPGEGYNEQFF. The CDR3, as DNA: TGCAGTGCAAGGCCGGGGGAGGGCTACAATGAGCAGTTCTTC.

CDR3 nucleotide sequence: TGCGCCAGCAGCTTAGGGCAGGATGGCTACACCTTC. Its protein product is CASSLGQDGYTF. The V and J genes are TRBV5-1 and TRBJ1-2, with unresolved D. Trimming removed 2 bases at V and 6 bases at J, with 8 bases between. The CDR3 runs to 12 residues. The germline V gene has CDR1 SGHRS and CDR2 YFSETQ.

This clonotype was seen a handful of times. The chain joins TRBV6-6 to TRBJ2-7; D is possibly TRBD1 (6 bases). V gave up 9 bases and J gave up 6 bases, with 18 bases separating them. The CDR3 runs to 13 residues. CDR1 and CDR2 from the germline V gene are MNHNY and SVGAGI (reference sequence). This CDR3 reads CASRAGVSLEQYF. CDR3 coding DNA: TGTGCCAGTAGGGCAGGGGTATCCCTCGAGCAGTACTTC.

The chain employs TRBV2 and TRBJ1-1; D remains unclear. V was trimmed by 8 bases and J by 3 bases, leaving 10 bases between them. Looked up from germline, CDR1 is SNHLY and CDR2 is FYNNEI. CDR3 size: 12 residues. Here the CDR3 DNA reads TGTGCCAGCGGCTACTGGGACACTGAAGCTTTCTTT. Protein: CASGYWDTEAFF.

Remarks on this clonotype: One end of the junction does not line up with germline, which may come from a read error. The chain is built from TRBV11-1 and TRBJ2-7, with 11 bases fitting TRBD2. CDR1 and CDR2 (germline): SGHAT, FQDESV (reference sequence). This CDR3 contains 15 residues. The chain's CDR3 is CASSAGLAEVYVQYF. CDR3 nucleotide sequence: TGTGCCAGCAGCGCGGGACTAGCGGAGGTCTACGTGCAGTACTTC. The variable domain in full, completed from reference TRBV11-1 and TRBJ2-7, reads EAEVAQSPRYKITEKSQAVAFWCDPISGHATLYWYRQILGQGPELLVQFQDESVVDDSQLPKDRFSAERLKGVDSTLKIQPAELGDSAMYLCASSAGLAEVYVQYFGPGTRLTVT.

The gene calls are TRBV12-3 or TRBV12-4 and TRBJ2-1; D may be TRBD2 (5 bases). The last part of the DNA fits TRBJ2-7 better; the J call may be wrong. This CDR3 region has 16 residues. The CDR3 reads CASSLGSGVSYNEQYF. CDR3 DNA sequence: TGTGCCAGCAGTTTGGGGAGCGGTGTCTCCTACAATGAGCAGTACTTC.

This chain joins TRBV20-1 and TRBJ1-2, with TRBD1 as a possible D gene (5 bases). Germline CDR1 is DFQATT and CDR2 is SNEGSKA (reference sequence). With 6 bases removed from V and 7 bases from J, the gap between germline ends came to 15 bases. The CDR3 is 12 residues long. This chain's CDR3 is CSASWGGSGYTF. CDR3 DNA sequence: TGCAGTGCCAGTTGGGGGGGATCTGGCTACACCTTC.

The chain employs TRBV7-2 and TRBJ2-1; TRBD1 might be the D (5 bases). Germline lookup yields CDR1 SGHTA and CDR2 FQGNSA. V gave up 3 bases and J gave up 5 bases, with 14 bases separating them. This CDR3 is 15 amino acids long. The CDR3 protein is CASSFSRQRNNEQFF. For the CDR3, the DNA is TGTGCCAGCAGCTTCTCTAGACAGCGCAACAATGAGCAGTTCTTC. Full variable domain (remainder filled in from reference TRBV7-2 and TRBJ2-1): GAGVSQSPSNKVTEKGKDVELRCDPISGHTALYWYRQSLGQGLEFLIYFQGNSAPDKSGLPSDRFSAERTGGSVSTLTIQRTQQEDSAVYLCASSFSRQRNNEQFFGPGTRLTVL.

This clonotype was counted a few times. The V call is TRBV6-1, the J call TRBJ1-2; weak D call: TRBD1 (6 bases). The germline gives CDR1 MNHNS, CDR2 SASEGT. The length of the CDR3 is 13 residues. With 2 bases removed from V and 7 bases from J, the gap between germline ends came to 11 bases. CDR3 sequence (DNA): TGTGCCAGCAGTGAACAAGGGGGAGGTGGCTACACCTTC. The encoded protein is CASSEQGGGGYTF.

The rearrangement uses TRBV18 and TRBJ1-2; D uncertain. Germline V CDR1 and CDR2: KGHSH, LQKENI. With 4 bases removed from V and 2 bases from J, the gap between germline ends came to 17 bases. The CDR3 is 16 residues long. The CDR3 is CASSHRQAKLNYGYTF. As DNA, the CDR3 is TGTGCCAGCTCACATAGGCAGGCGAAGTTGAACTATGGCTACACCTTC.

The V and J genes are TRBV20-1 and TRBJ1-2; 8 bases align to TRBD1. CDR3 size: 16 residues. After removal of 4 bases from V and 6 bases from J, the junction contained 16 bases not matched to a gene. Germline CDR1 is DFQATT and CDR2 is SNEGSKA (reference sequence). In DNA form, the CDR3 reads TGCAGTGCTAACGTACATTTAAGGGGGGGACAGGATGGCTACACCTTC. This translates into CSANVHLRGGQDGYTF.